Sequencing of this T cell receptor (beta chain) was carried out in a study of T cells after yellow fever vaccination. Broader study findings: When the response was secondary, it was weaker but reached its peak faster, day 5 versus 15.

V was clipped by 4 bases and J by 11 bases; unmatched bases: 7. The CDR3 has 14 amino acids. Per germline, CDR1 SGHRS and CDR2 YFSETQ. This clonotype was observed many times. Its antigen is not known. TCRdb re-called the 5' RACE reads with MiXCR, one entry per CDR3 protein. This table has over 120,000 distinct CDR3 sequences, around 6.3% appearing once. The input for sequencing was CD4+ T cells sorted from PBMCs, taken 10 days after the yellow fever booster vaccination. This sequence was found in a man aged 25 to 45 who received the YFV17D yellow fever vaccine. The chain links TRBV5-1 to TRBJ1-6; TRBD1 matches at 9 bases. The CDR3 protein is CASSQTGGGAPLHF. The CDR3 DNA reads TGCGCCAGCAGCCAAACAGGGGGCGGTGCACCCCTCCACTTT.